This T cell receptor beta chain came from a study of blood T cells in healthy people across ages. Ten milliliters of peripheral blood were drawn from each donor into EDTA-treated tubes. The CDR3 runs to 14 residues. With 3 bases removed from V and 0 bases from J, the gap between germline ends came to 8 bases. Study-wide findings and caveats: While age rose, TCR beta diversity per million T cells dropped in a roughly linear way. For the donors, CMV status was unknown and possibly confounded expanded clonotype changes.

This clonotype has just a few counts. The antigen is unknown. Together with a sample-barcoded 5' primer, a J-beta primer mix was included in a second PCR lasting roughly 6 to 12 cycles. Unique molecular identifiers of 12 random nucleotides labeled each cDNA. In TCRdb, the 5' RACE reads were re-called with MiXCR into one record per CDR3 protein. The sample shows about 1.1 million distinct CDR3 sequences, more than 30% of them seen only once. This receptor was identified in a man aged 18 to 30 in good health. V is TRBV12-3 or TRBV12-4 and J is TRBJ2-5; tentatively, D is TRBD1 (5 bases). The sequencing input was blood. CDR3 DNA sequence: TGTGCCAGCAGTTTTGGGGCGTACCAAGAGACCCAGTACTTC. This sequence encodes CASSFGAYQETQYF.